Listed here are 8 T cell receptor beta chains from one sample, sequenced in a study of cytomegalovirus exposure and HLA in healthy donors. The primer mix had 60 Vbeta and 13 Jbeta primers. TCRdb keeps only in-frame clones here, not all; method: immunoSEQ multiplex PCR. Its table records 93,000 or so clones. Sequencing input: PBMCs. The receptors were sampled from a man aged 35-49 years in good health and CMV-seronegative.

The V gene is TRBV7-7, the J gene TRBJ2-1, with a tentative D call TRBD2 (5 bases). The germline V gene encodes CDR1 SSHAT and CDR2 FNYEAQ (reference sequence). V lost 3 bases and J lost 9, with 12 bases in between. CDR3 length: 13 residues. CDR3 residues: CASSLDAAGEQFF. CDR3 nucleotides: TGTGCCAGCAGCTTGGATGCGGCGGGTGAGCAGTTCTTC.

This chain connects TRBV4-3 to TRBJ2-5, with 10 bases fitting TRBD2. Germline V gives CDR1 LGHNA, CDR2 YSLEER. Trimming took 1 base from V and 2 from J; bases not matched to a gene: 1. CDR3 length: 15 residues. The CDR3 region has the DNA TGCGCCAGCAGCCAAGGAGCGGGAGGGCAAGAGACCCAGTACTTC. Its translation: CASSQGAGGQETQYF.

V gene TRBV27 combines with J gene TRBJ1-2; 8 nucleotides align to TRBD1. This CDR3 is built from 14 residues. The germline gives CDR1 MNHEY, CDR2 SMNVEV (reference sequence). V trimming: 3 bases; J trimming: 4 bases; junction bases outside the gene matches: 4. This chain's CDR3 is CASSFAQGGYGYTF. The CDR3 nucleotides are TGTGCCAGCAGTTTTGCACAGGGGGGCTATGGCTACACCTTC.

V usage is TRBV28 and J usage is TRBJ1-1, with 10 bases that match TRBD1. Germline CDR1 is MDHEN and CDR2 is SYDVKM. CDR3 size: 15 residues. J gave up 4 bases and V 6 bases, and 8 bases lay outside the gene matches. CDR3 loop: CASSPGTGVSTEAFF. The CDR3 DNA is TGTGCCAGCAGCCCCGGGACAGGGGTATCCACTGAAGCTTTCTTT. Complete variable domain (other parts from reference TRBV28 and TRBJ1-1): DVKVTQSSRYLVKRTGEKVFLECVQDMDHENMFWYRQDPGLGLRLIYFSYDVKMKEKGDIPEGYSVSREKKERFSLILESASTNQTSMYLCASSPGTGVSTEAFFGQGTRLTVV.

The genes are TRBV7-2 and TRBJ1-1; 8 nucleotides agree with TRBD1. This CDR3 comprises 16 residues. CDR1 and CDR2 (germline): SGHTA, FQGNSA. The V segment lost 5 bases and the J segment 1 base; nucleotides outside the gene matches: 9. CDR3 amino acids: CASSRPGQGANTEAFF. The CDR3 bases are TGTGCCAGCAGCCGCCCCGGACAGGGAGCGAACACTGAAGCTTTCTTT.

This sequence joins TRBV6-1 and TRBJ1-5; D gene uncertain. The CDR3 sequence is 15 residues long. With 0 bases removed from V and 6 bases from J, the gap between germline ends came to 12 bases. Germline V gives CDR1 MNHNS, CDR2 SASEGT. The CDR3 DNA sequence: TGTGCCAGCAGTGAAGCAGGAGGGTCGGGTCAGCCCCAGCATTTT. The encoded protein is CASSEAGGSGQPQHF.

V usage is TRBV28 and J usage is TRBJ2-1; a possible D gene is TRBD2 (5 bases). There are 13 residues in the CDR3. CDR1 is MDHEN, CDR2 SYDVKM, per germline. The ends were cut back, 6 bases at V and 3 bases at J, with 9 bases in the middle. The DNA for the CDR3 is TGTGCCAGCAGAGGACTGGACTACAATGAGCAGTTCTTC. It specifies CASRGLDYNEQFF.

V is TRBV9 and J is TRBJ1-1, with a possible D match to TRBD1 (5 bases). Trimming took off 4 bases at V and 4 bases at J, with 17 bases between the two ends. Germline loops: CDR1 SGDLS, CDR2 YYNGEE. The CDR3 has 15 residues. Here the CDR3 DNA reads TGTGCCAGCAGCCCGAATTTAGGGGTCGGCACTGAAGCTTTCTTT. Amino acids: CASSPNLGVGTEAFF.